The T cell receptor (beta chain) under discussion was sequenced for a study of resident and recirculating memory T cells in vitiligo. The table came from immunoSEQ multiplex PCR; TCRdb's copy has only in-frame clones and leaves some out. The sample has tens of thousands of clones; under 95% are singletons. There are 16 residues in the CDR3. V lost 3 bases, J lost 5 bases, and 5 bases stayed unmatched. Germline-derived CDR1 and CDR2 are SGDLS and YYNGEE. Confetti depigmentation, marking active vitiligo, was absent in these patients. The sequencing sample was made of blood. This chain links TRBV9 with TRBJ2-3; 14 bases fit TRBD2. The TCR sequence derives from a male donor with vitiligo. For the CDR3, the DNA is TGTGCCAGCAGCGCCGGACTAGCGGGAGGATTAGATACGCAGTATTTT. Protein product: CASSAGLAGGLDTQYF.